Following are 18 T cell receptor beta chains from one sample sequenced in a study of molecular identifiers for immune sequencing clone quantification. MiXCR, applied by TCRdb to the PCR reads, yields one record per CDR3 protein. The sample contains over 600,000 distinct CDR3 sequences, just under 20% of which appear only once. The sample comprised naive CD8+ T cells from blood, with Jurkat cell RNA spiked in. As for subset: FACS-sorted CD8+CD4-CCR7+CD45RA+ naive T cells. These receptors were collected from a human donor in good health. Some libraries in this study had Jurkat cell RNA spiked in.

The sample holds many counts of this clonotype. V and J are TRBV7-9 and TRBJ1-2; TRBD1 aligns across 8 bases. V was pared by 8 bases and J by 4 bases, with 9 bases of the junction left unmatched. The V gene's germline CDR1 is SEHNR and CDR2 FQNEAQ (reference sequence). The CDR3 runs to 14 residues. The CDR3, as DNA: TGTGCCAGCTCTACAGGGGGACAGGCCTATGGCTACACCTTC. Protein sequence: CASSTGGQAYGYTF.

This clonotype has at least ten counts. V usage is TRBV6-5 and J usage is TRBJ2-5; D perhaps matches TRBD1 (5 bases). V was pared by 0 bases and J by 2 bases, with 10 bases between. This CDR3 region has 15 residues. Germline CDR1 MNHEY, CDR2 SVGAGI. CDR3 sequence (DNA): TGTGCCAGCAGTTACTCCAGGGCACCGCAAGAGACCCAGTACTTC. It codes for CASSYSRAPQETQYF.

This rearrangement joins TRBV20-1 to TRBJ2-3, with 8 bases aligning to TRBD2. Per the germline V gene, CDR1 is DFQATT and CDR2 is SNEGSKA (reference sequence). The CDR3 consists of 16 residues. J lost 0 bases, V lost 5 bases, and 10 bases had no gene match. The CDR3 bases are TGCAGTGCTTATAATACACTAGCGGAGAGCACAGATACGCAGTATTTT. This translates into CSAYNTLAESTDTQYF.

The rearrangement links TRBV12-3 or TRBV12-4 to TRBJ1-5; TRBD1 might be the D (5 bases). V lost 6 bases and J 4 bases, leaving 16 bases between the germline ends. This CDR3 comprises 15 residues. The CDR3 nucleotides read TGTGCCAGCAGCTCTCTTTACGGGGCAAATCAGCCCCAGCATTTT. Encoded protein: CASSSLYGANQPQHF.

About this clonotype itself: With a much larger clone just one base away, this may be a read error. The V call is TRBV2, the J call TRBJ2-3; 8 bases are shared with TRBD2. This CDR3 contains 16 residues. Per the germline V gene, CDR1 is SNHLY and CDR2 is FYNNEI. CDR3 loop: CASSHSLREALDTRYF. The CDR3 nucleotides are TGTGCCAGCAGCCACTCTTTGCGGGAGGCACTAGATACGCGGTATTTT.

This clonotype was seen only a few times. The rearrangement uses TRBV27 and TRBJ2-7; possibly TRBD1 or TRBD2 for D (5 bases each). Germline-derived CDR1 and CDR2 are MNHEY and SMNVEV (reference sequence). Trimming took 5 bases from V and 3 from J, leaving 11 bases between them. The CDR3 covers 13 residues. The DNA for the CDR3 is TGTGCCAGCAGTCAGGGACCCCACTACGAGCAGTACTTC. This gives the protein CASSQGPHYEQYF.

Regarding this clonotype: A much bigger clone sits one base away, suggesting this may be a read error. The chain links TRBV24-1 to TRBJ2-1, with D hard to call. This CDR3 has 13 residues. Germline V gene data show CDR1 as KGHDR and CDR2 as SFDVKD. V was pared by 5 bases and J by 6 bases, with 10 bases between. For the CDR3, the DNA is TGTGCCACCAGTGTGCGCGAATTCAATGAGCAGTTCTTC. Translating it yields CATSVREFNEQFF.

As for this clonotype: At one of its ends the junction is not consistent with the germline gene, which may arise from a read error. The chain uses TRBV12-3 or TRBV12-4 and TRBJ2-6; 7 bases agree with TRBD2. The CDR3 totals 16 residues. CDR3 in DNA: TGTGCCAGCAGTTTTCGGGGGGATGTTGGGGCCAACGCCCTGACTTTC. Its translation: CASSFRGDVGANALTF.

This clonotype occurred many times. The gene calls are TRBV7-9 and TRBJ2-7; D not resolved. V shed 4 bases and J shed 2 bases, with 6 bases lying between them. Looked up from germline, CDR1 is SEHNR and CDR2 is FQNEAQ (reference sequence). The CDR3 consists of 12 residues. The CDR3: CASSSTTYEQYF. CDR3 sequence (DNA): TGTGCCAGCAGCTCCACGACCTACGAGCAGTACTTC. Full variable domain (missing parts from reference TRBV7-9 and TRBJ2-7): DTGVSQNPRHKITKRGQNVTFRCDPISEHNRLYWYRQTLGQGPEFLTYFQNEAQLEKSRLLSDRFSAERPKGSFSTLEIQRTEQGDSAMYLCASSSTTYEQYFGPGTRLTVT.

At least ten counts were recorded for this clonotype. The gene calls are TRBV5-4 and TRBJ2-1; 16 bases line up with TRBD2. V was pared by 4 bases and J by 3 bases, with 7 bases of the junction left unmatched. Germline values: CDR1 SGHNT, CDR2 YYREEE (reference sequence). The CDR3 length is 18 residues. The CDR3 loop reads CASSTGTSGRAIYNEQFF. The CDR3 DNA follows: TGTGCCAGCAGCACCGGGACTAGCGGGAGGGCCATCTACAATGAGCAGTTCTTC.

This clonotype has a handful of counts. This chain uses TRBV27 with TRBJ2-7; 8 nucleotides align to TRBD2. The CDR3 is 14 amino acids. V shed 3 bases and J 4 bases; nucleotides not matched to a gene: 5. CDR1 is MNHEY and CDR2 is SMNVEV in the germline V gene (reference sequence). CDR3 protein: CASSFLAGHYEQYF. The CDR3 DNA reads TGTGCCAGCAGTTTTCTAGCGGGCCATTACGAGCAGTACTTC.

The chain is built from TRBV4-1 and TRBJ2-7; possible D gene TRBD2, 7 bases. Germline V gene data show CDR1 as MGHRA and CDR2 as YSYEKL. CDR3 length equals 17 residues. V was clipped by 1 base and J by 0 bases, with 16 bases between them. CDR3 protein: CASSQASPAGASYEQYF. As DNA, the CDR3 is TGCGCCAGCAGCCAAGCCTCACCGGCGGGGGCCTCCTACGAGCAGTACTTC.

This clonotype was counted many times. This chain connects TRBV12-3 or TRBV12-4 to TRBJ1-5; no definite D call. CDR3 size: 17 residues. V dropped 1 base and J dropped 4 bases, with 17 bases sitting between them. CDR3: CASSLVAFGIGNQPQHF. The CDR3 nucleotides read TGTGCCAGCAGTTTAGTGGCGTTCGGTATAGGTAATCAGCCCCAGCATTTT.

This clonotype has ten or more counts. The chain recombines TRBV12-3 or TRBV12-4 with TRBJ2-5; 8 positions match TRBD2. J was trimmed by 5 bases and V by 3 bases; bases with no gene match: 8. The CDR3 is 15 residues long. CDR3 residues: CASSFRRGDSETQYF. CDR3 nucleotide sequence: TGTGCCAGCAGTTTTAGGCGGGGGGACTCGGAGACCCAGTACTTC.

V usage is TRBV12-3 or TRBV12-4 and J usage is TRBJ2-5; 7 bases are shared with TRBD1. The CDR3 extends over 14 amino acids. After removal of 4 bases from V and 5 bases from J, the junction contained 7 bases not matched to a gene. DNA of the CDR3: TGTGCCAGCAGTTCCAAACAGGGGTCGGAGACCCAGTACTTC. Protein sequence: CASSSKQGSETQYF.

This clonotype was detected ten times or more. The V gene is TRBV24-1, the J gene TRBJ2-6; 7 bases fit TRBD1. Germline values: CDR1 KGHDR, CDR2 SFDVKD. V shed 4 bases and J 4 bases; nucleotides not matched to a gene: 15. This CDR3 comprises 19 residues. The CDR3 here is CATSDPRVDRAAGANVLTF. CDR3 sequence (DNA): TGTGCCACCAGTGACCCCCGGGTAGACAGGGCTGCCGGGGCCAACGTCCTGACTTTC.

This clonotype was seen at least ten times. J is TRBJ2-7 and V is TRBV27, with TRBD2 as a possible D gene (5 bases). The CDR3 is 14 residues long. V shed 1 base and J shed 1 base, with 8 bases lying between them. Germline CDR1 is MNHEY and CDR2 is SMNVEV (reference sequence). CDR3 loop: CASSLFGESYEQYF. The DNA for the CDR3 is TGTGCCAGCAGTTTATTTGGGGAGTCCTACGAGCAGTACTTC.

This clonotype was observed a single time. This could be a read error, since a much larger clone is one nucleotide away. The rearrangement uses TRBV5-1 and TRBJ2-5, with D hard to call. Trimming shortened V by 4 bases and J by 5 bases, and 9 bases separated the two germline ends. The CDR3 contains 12 residues. The germline V gene has CDR1 SGHRS and CDR2 YFSETQ. The CDR3: CASSPGLETQYF. The DNA for the CDR3 is TGCGCCAGCAGCCCGGGCCTTGAGACCCAGTACTTC.